The 29 T cell receptor beta chains given below trace back to one sample, sequenced in a study of T cell responses to AZD1222 COVID-19 vaccine. Generated by immunoSEQ multiplex PCR, the TCRdb table keeps only in-frame clones and is missing some. The data contain 120,000 to 150,000 clones, approximately 91% of them seen just once; the ten biggest clones take up around 2.1%. Sequencing used peripheral blood, obtained 28 days after the second AZD1222 dose. These receptors were obtained from an adult who received the AZD1222 COVID-19 vaccine.

This chain joins TRBV5-5 and TRBJ2-2, with D unclear. Per germline, CDR1 SGHKS and CDR2 YYEKEE (reference sequence). This CDR3 has 17 residues. Trimming removed 0 bases at V and 11 bases at J, with 23 bases between. The CDR3 DNA reads TGTGCCAGCAGCTTGGGACCTTCACCAGCAGGCGTCAGAGAGCTGTTTTTT. Protein product: CASSLGPSPAGVRELFF.

This sequence joins TRBV19 and TRBJ2-2; 7 bases agree with TRBD1. Germline V CDR1 and CDR2: LNHDA, SQIVND (reference sequence). V lost 6 bases to trimming and J lost 3 bases; unmatched junction nucleotides: 7. The CDR3 is 15 residues long. Here the CDR3 DNA reads TGTGCCAGTAGCCCGGACAGGCGACACACCGGGGAGCTGTTTTTT. It is translated as CASSPDRRHTGELFF.

The chain employs TRBV10-3 and TRBJ1-2; 7 bases map to TRBD1. The V segment lost 6 bases and the J segment 10 bases; nucleotides outside the gene matches: 14. Germline CDR1 ENHRY, CDR2 SYGVKD. The CDR3 sequence is 14 residues long. This CDR3 is CAISEGAGVFVYTF. CDR3 DNA: TGTGCCATCAGCGAGGGGGCAGGGGTTTTCGTCTACACCTTC.

The rearrangement joins TRBV24-1 to TRBJ1-5; no reliable D call. Deletions cut 6 bases from V and 0 bases from J, with 11 bases between. Germline CDR1 and CDR2: KGHDR and SFDVKD. The CDR3 runs 15 residues. The CDR3 spells CATSPLGYSNQPQHF. The CDR3 DNA reads TGTGCCACCAGTCCGCTGGGCTATAGCAATCAGCCCCAGCATTTT.

This chain uses TRBV5-1 with TRBJ1-1; tentative D call: TRBD1 (6 bases). The ends were cut back, 8 bases at V and 0 bases at J, with 17 bases in the middle. The CDR3 contains 15 residues. Germline CDR1 reads SGHRS; CDR2 reads YFSETQ. Here the CDR3 DNA reads TGCGCCAGTGGCACAGGGATGGGAATGAACACTGAAGCTTTCTTT. This sequence encodes CASGTGMGMNTEAFF.

This clone has a handful of counts. Written as DNA, the CDR3 is TGTGCCAGCTCCCGCGGTAGGGGCGGTGAGACCCAGTACTTC. Its protein product is CASSRGRGGETQYF. The gene calls are TRBV18 and TRBJ2-5, with D tentatively TRBD1 (5 bases). Trimming shortened V by 6 bases and J by 5 bases, and 16 bases separated the two germline ends. Per germline, CDR1 KGHSH and CDR2 LQKENI. The CDR3 is 14 residues long.

The chain recombines TRBV5-1 with TRBJ2-2; 11 nucleotides agree with TRBD2. V was clipped by 4 bases and J by 3 bases; unmatched bases: 8. Germline V gives CDR1 SGHRS, CDR2 YFSETQ. The CDR3 is made up of 17 amino acids. The CDR3 reads CASSKSGLAGHTGELFF. Here the CDR3 DNA reads TGCGCCAGCAGCAAGAGCGGACTAGCGGGCCACACCGGGGAGCTGTTTTTT.

The chain recombines TRBV6-5 with TRBJ2-7, with TRBD2 identical over 8 bases. Trimming took 1 base from V and 3 from J; bases not matched to a gene: 8. Germline loops: CDR1 MNHEY, CDR2 SVGAGI. The CDR3 covers 16 residues. Written as DNA, the CDR3 is TGTGCCAGCAGTTACTTGTCTAGCGGGCAACACTACGAGCAGTACTTC. It codes for CASSYLSSGQHYEQYF.

This chain links TRBV10-2 with TRBJ1-2, with 9 bases fitting TRBD1. Germline V gene data show CDR1 as WSHSY and CDR2 as SAAADI. The CDR3 runs to 15 residues. Trimming at V came to 2 bases and at J to 7 bases, leaving 8 bases not matched to a gene. For the CDR3, the DNA is TGCGCCAGCAGTGAGACGGACAGGGGTATTAGTGGCTACACCTTC. Translating gives CASSETDRGISGYTF.

The gene calls are TRBV18 and TRBJ1-4; 9 bases agree with TRBD1. Trimming took 3 bases from V and 11 from J; bases not matched to a gene: 7. Per the germline V gene, CDR1 is KGHSH and CDR2 is LQKENI. The CDR3 covers 14 residues. The CDR3 DNA reads TGTGCCAGCTCACCCGCGGGACAGGGACAGAAACTGTTTTTT. Its translation: CASSPAGQGQKLFF.

This sequence joins TRBV5-1 and TRBJ2-1, with 12 bases fitting TRBD2. The ends lost 4 bases at V and 6 bases at J; junction bases unmatched: 8. CDR1 is SGHRS, CDR2 YFSETQ, per germline. The CDR3 totals 16 residues. The CDR3 sequence is CASSPGGLAGSNEQFF. The CDR3 region has the DNA TGCGCCAGCAGCCCCGGGGGACTAGCGGGCTCCAATGAGCAGTTCTTC.

The chain is built from TRBV30 and TRBJ1-1, with 8 nucleotides matching TRBD1. Trimming cost V 0 bases and J 1 base; bases outside gene matches: 7. Germline loops: CDR1 GTSNPN, CDR2 SVGIG (reference sequence). This CDR3 region has 16 residues. The CDR3 loop is CAWSVRPTGGNTEAFF. The CDR3, as DNA: TGTGCCTGGAGTGTACGCCCAACAGGGGGGAACACTGAAGCTTTCTTT. Looking up the rest from reference TRBV30 and TRBJ1-1 gives the full variable domain: SQTIHQWPATLVQPVGSPLSLECTVEGTSNPNLYWYRQAAGRGLQLLFYSVGIGQISSEVPQNLSASRPQDRQFILSSKKLLLSDSGFYLCAWSVRPTGGNTEAFFGQGTRLTVV.

The gene calls are TRBV5-4 and TRBJ1-4; no clear D. Per germline, CDR1 SGHNT and CDR2 YYREEE (reference sequence). The V end lost 2 bases, the J end lost 7 bases, and 12 bases lay between the germline ends. This CDR3 is built from 14 residues. CDR3 region: CASSFGKASEKLFF. CDR3 bases: TGTGCCAGCAGCTTCGGGAAAGCGAGTGAAAAACTGTTTTTT.

The J gene is TRBJ1-2, the V gene TRBV18; D is uncertain. CDR3 length equals 13 residues. CDR1 KGHSH and CDR2 LQKENI come from the germline V gene. Trimming took off 3 bases at V and 6 bases at J, with 11 bases between the two ends. The CDR3 loop is CASSPSIGDGYTF. The CDR3 DNA reads TGTGCCAGCTCACCCTCGATAGGTGATGGCTACACCTTC.

About this clone: Distinct nucleotide sequences in the sample also encode this CDR3. The CDR3 coding sequence is TGTGCCAGCAGCGGGACTGGGAGCTATGGCTACACCTTC. It yields the protein CASSGTGSYGYTF. The rearrangement uses TRBV2 and TRBJ1-2; perhaps TRBD1 as D (5 bases). V dropped 6 bases and J dropped 4 bases, with 12 bases sitting between them. The CDR3 has 13 amino acids. Looked up from germline, CDR1 is SNHLY and CDR2 is FYNNEI.

The rearrangement joins TRBV3-1 (or the pseudogene TRBV3-2) to TRBJ2-5; D perhaps matches TRBD1 (5 bases). The germline gives CDR1 LGHDT, CDR2 YNNKEL (reference sequence). The CDR3 covers 15 residues. The germline V and J ends were trimmed by 0 bases and 7 bases, with 15 bases remaining between them. The CDR3 DNA sequence: TGTGCCAGCAGCCAAGAAGGGGCGGCGTGGGGGACCCAGTACTTC. Encoded protein: CASSQEGAAWGTQYF.

This sequence joins TRBV7-9 and TRBJ1-1; tentative D call: TRBD1 (6 bases). The V and J ends lost 5 bases and 1 base respectively, with 11 bases between them. Germline V gene data show CDR1 as SEHNR and CDR2 as FQNEAQ (reference sequence). The CDR3 runs to 14 residues. CDR3 DNA sequence: TGTGCCAGCAGCCCCCCGACAGGGAACACTGAAGCTTTCTTT. Protein product: CASSPPTGNTEAFF.

The chain joins TRBV15 to TRBJ1-5; 8 nucleotides line up with TRBD1. CDR1 LNHNV and CDR2 YYDKDF come from the germline V gene (reference sequence). The CDR3 sequence is 15 residues long. The junction had 6 bases not matched to a gene; V was cut back by 3 bases and J by 5 bases. DNA for the CDR3: TGTGCCACCAGCAGCGGGACAGGAGGTGATCAGCCCCAGCATTTT. Its protein is CATSSGTGGDQPQHF.

The J gene is TRBJ1-3, the V gene TRBV5-1; TRBD1 matches at 9 bases. Looked up from germline, CDR1 is SGHRS and CDR2 is YFSETQ. This CDR3 has 16 residues. Trimming cost V 5 bases and J 7 bases; bases outside gene matches: 13. The CDR3: CASSFYGTGTGNTIYF. The DNA for the CDR3 is TGCGCCAGCAGTTTTTACGGGACAGGGACGGGGAACACCATATATTTT.

J is TRBJ2-2 and V is TRBV7-9; TRBD2 is a possible D gene (5 bases). V was trimmed by 5 bases and J by 6 bases, leaving 13 bases between them. The V gene's germline CDR1 is SEHNR and CDR2 FQNEAQ (reference sequence). The CDR3 contains 14 residues. CDR3 region: CASSPVEGAGELFF. Written as DNA, the CDR3 is TGTGCCAGCAGCCCCGTTGAGGGTGCCGGGGAGCTGTTTTTT.

This clone has a single count. This chain uses TRBV9 with TRBJ1-1; 11 nucleotides match TRBD1. V shed 4 bases and J 1 base; nucleotides not matched to a gene: 9. The CDR3 sequence is 17 residues long. Germline V lookup: CDR1 SGDLS, CDR2 YYNGEE. CDR3 nucleotide sequence: TGTGCCAGCAGCCTTCGTCCCGGGACAGGGGGGAACACTGAAGCTTTCTTT. Translation gives CASSLRPGTGGNTEAFF. Looking up the rest from reference TRBV9 and TRBJ1-1 gives the full variable domain: DSGVTQTPKHLITATGQRVTLRCSPRSGDLSVYWYQQSLDQGLQFLIQYYNGEERAKGNILERFSAQQFPDLHSELNLSSLELGDSALYFCASSLRPGTGGNTEAFFGQGTRLTVV.

The chain joins TRBV7-9 to TRBJ2-5, with TRBD1 matching 7 bases. From germline, CDR1 is SEHNR and CDR2 FQNEAQ (reference sequence). The CDR3 extends over 14 amino acids. The junction had 5 bases not matched to a gene; V was cut back by 2 bases and J by 5 bases. Here the CDR3 reads CASSLRGHTETQYF. CDR3 nucleotide sequence: TGTGCCAGCAGCTTAAGGGGGCACACGGAGACCCAGTACTTC.

This chain connects TRBV6-2 or TRBV6-3 to TRBJ1-2, with a tentative D call TRBD1 (6 bases). V was cut by 5 bases and J by 5 bases, with 9 bases left in between. This CDR3 contains 12 residues. The germline V gene has CDR1 MNHEY and CDR2 SVGEGT. The CDR3 DNA is TGTGCCAGCAGTAACAGGGTATATGGCTACACCTTC. It yields the protein CASSNRVYGYTF.

This clone was detected once. This chain joins TRBV5-1 and TRBJ1-2; D ambiguous. The CDR3 has 14 amino acids. The germline CDR1 and CDR2 sequences are SGHRS and YFSETQ. V shed 4 bases and J shed 3 bases, with 13 bases lying between them. This CDR3 reads CASSPLEDDYGYTF. The CDR3 nucleotides are TGCGCCAGCAGCCCCCTGGAGGATGACTATGGCTACACCTTC.

The V call is TRBV7-2, the J call TRBJ2-7, with D unclear. V shed 4 bases and J shed 2 bases, with 21 bases lying between them. The CDR3 covers 17 residues. In germline, CDR1 is SGHTA, CDR2 FQGNSA. CDR3 sequence: CASSSYSLSQPPYEQYF. CDR3 coding DNA: TGTGCCAGCAGCTCCTACTCACTATCCCAACCCCCCTACGAGCAGTACTTC.

The chain is built from TRBV28 and TRBJ1-6; D is perhaps TRBD1 (6 bases). This CDR3 is built from 14 residues. Germline V CDR1 and CDR2: MDHEN, SYDVKM. The germline V and J ends were trimmed by 5 bases and 9 bases, with 14 bases remaining between them. This CDR3 is CASSPTGFGSPLHF. The CDR3 coding sequence is TGTGCCAGCAGTCCTACAGGGTTTGGTTCACCCCTCCACTTT.

V gene TRBV9 combines with J gene TRBJ1-3; no definite D call. The CDR3 is 13 residues long. The V end was cut by 2 bases, the J end by 3 bases, with 6 bases between. Germline V gene sequence: CDR1 SGDLS, CDR2 YYNGEE. The CDR3 region is CASSVEGGNTIYF. CDR3 nucleotide sequence: TGTGCCAGCAGCGTTGAAGGTGGAAACACCATATATTTT.

V and J are TRBV7-6 and TRBJ1-1; TRBD1 might be the D (5 bases). Germline V gene data show CDR1 as SGHVS and CDR2 as FNYEAQ. V was trimmed by 3 bases and J by 1 base, leaving 12 bases between them. The CDR3 extends over 15 amino acids. The CDR3 here is CASSFSGTGNTEAFF. As DNA, the CDR3 is TGTGCCAGCAGCTTTTCCGGGACGGGGAACACTGAAGCTTTCTTT.

The chain links TRBV25-1 to TRBJ1-5; TRBD1 matches 9 bases. The CDR3 has 15 residues. The V segment lost 8 bases and the J segment 6 bases; nucleotides outside the gene matches: 11. The V gene's germline CDR1 is MGHDK and CDR2 SYGVNS. The CDR3 DNA is TGTGCCAGCCTCCCCAAGGGACAGGGAGGTCAGCCCCAGCATTTT. Its protein product is CASLPKGQGGQPQHF.